This T cell receptor beta chain came from a study of Ad26.COV2.S vaccination and SARS-CoV-2 variants. Study in general: The study gave Ad26.COV2.S intramuscularly, once or twice 56 days apart. Whole-study findings and limits: Placebo and vaccine recipients had non-spike TCR breadth that was similar.

To note about this clone: Its antigen is currently unknown.

Regarding treatment: 19 received Ad26.COV2.S at low or high dose, single or two shots; about five received placebo; per-sample allocation not given. After the first vaccine or placebo injection, samples were drawn on day 63. This adult donor, from Boston, was 18-55 years old. An Ad26 vector that expressed Wuhan-strain SARS-CoV-2 spike constituted the vaccine. The CDR3 is 16 residues long. V gave up 4 bases and J gave up 6 bases; unmatched junction bases: 10. Germline CDR1 is LGHNT and CDR2 is FRNRAP. Data came from immunoSEQ multiplex PCR; TCRdb stores just in-frame clones and leaves some out. This table has 450,000 to 550,000 clones, roughly nine tenths appearing once.

The specimen comprised peripheral blood, sampled in a trial of Ad26.COV2.S vaccine versus placebo. The chain uses TRBV12-5 and TRBJ2-2; 8 bases fit TRBD2. This sequence originates from a person between 18 and 65 years old who received the Ad26.COV2.S COVID-19 vaccine or a placebo. As DNA, the CDR3 is TGTGCTAGTGGTTGGGAAGCGGGAGATCGTCCCGGGGAGCTGTTTTTT. Its protein product is CASGWEAGDRPGELFF.